This TCR beta chain was recovered during a study of blood T cell repertoires in COVID-19. Repertoires were generated with immunoSEQ multiplex PCR, while TCRdb's copy carries only in-frame clones and drops some. Here the sample spans a few hundred thousand clones, around 87% being singletons. Trimming removed 7 bases from V and 4 bases from J; junction bases left unmatched: 6. This CDR3 comprises 13 residues. The germline V gene encodes CDR1 LNHDA and CDR2 SQIVND (reference sequence). This clone is a singleton in its sample. The sample comprised PBMCs or T cells enriched from blood (not recorded which). The TCR was taken from a man aged 30-40 years in a cohort exposed to, infected with or recovered from COVID-19 (not recorded which). This chain uses TRBV19 with TRBJ1-1, with 7 bases that match TRBD1. CDR3 sequence reads: CASIRQGGTEAFF. The CDR3 coding sequence is TGTGCCAGTATCAGACAGGGCGGCACTGAAGCTTTCTTT.